The clone carrying this TCR beta chain was seen a handful of times. This sample is drawn from a study of chemoradiotherapy in HPV16-positive cancers. Measured with immunoSEQ multiplex PCR; TCRdb has only the in-frame clones, and not every one. Altogether about 8,100 clones are present, 71% being singletons, with the ten largest covering less than 25%. Per the germline V gene, CDR1 is SNHLY and CDR2 is FYNNEI. There are 17 residues in the CDR3. Trimming took off 1 base at V and 1 base at J, with 16 bases between the two ends. The source is a human donor with HPV-associated anogenital cancer. The sample was taken from a patient who underwent chemoradiotherapy. The chain joins TRBV2 to TRBJ1-2; D gene ambiguous. This CDR3 reads CASSEGTTRAYNYGYTF. CDR3 sequence (DNA): TGTGCCAGCAGTGAAGGAACTACCCGGGCCTATAACTATGGCTACACCTTC.